One and the same sample provided the 15 T cell receptor beta chains below, sequenced in a study of T cell responses to AZD1222 COVID-19 vaccine. The repertoire was sequenced with immunoSEQ multiplex PCR; TCRdb's copy has only in-frame clones and lacks some. The profile shows more than 110,000 clones, just over 90% of them singletons. The input for sequencing was peripheral blood, taken on day 0 of AZD1222 vaccination. The receptors originated from an adult in good health.

This rearrangement joins TRBV19 to TRBJ1-2; no clear D gene. Germline lookup yields CDR1 LNHDA and CDR2 SQIVND (reference sequence). V shed 9 bases and J shed 8 bases, with 22 bases lying between them. The CDR3 contains 14 residues. CDR3 residues: CASLHRNDGRGYTF. The CDR3 nucleotides read TGTGCCAGCCTACACCGTAACGATGGCAGGGGCTACACCTTC. The full variable domain, completed using reference TRBV19 and TRBJ1-2, is DGGITQSPKYLFRKEGQNVTLSCEQNLNHDAMYWYRQDPGQGLRLIYYSQIVNDFQKGDIAEGYSVSREKKESFPLTVTSAQKNPTAFYLCASLHRNDGRGYTFGSGTRLTVV.

V gene TRBV5-5 combines with J gene TRBJ2-7; maybe TRBD2 (5 bases). This CDR3 is 15 amino acids long. The V end was cut by 4 bases, the J end by 2 bases, with 16 bases between. The germline gives CDR1 SGHKS, CDR2 YYEKEE (reference sequence). For the CDR3, the DNA is TGTGCCAGCAGCGATTCCGGGGAAGACACCTACGAGCAGTACTTC. Amino acid sequence: CASSDSGEDTYEQYF.

This chain joins TRBV4-2 and TRBJ2-1, with 8 positions matching TRBD2. V trimming: 0 bases; J trimming: 4 bases; junction bases outside the gene matches: 8. The germline V gene has CDR1 LGHNA and CDR2 YNFKEQ. The CDR3 is made up of 17 amino acids. This chain's CDR3 is CASSQERSGGQYNEQFF. The CDR3 DNA reads TGTGCCAGCAGCCAAGAGAGGAGCGGGGGTCAGTACAATGAGCAGTTCTTC.

J is TRBJ2-1 and V is TRBV27, with no clear D. The CDR3 covers 12 residues. The germline V gene encodes CDR1 MNHEY and CDR2 SMNVEV (reference sequence). V was shortened by 6 bases and J by 6 bases, with 9 bases between the two germline ends. DNA for the CDR3: TGTGCCAGCAGCTCTTATCTCAATGAGCAGTTCTTC. It specifies CASSSYLNEQFF.

The chain is built from TRBV12-3 or TRBV12-4 and TRBJ1-4; D unclear. The CDR3 sequence is 13 residues long. V shed 5 bases and J shed 3 bases, with 7 bases lying between them. DNA of the CDR3: TGTGCCAGCAGTACGTACTCTAATGAAAAACTGTTTTTT. This gives the protein CASSTYSNEKLFF.

The chain combines TRBV3-1 (or the pseudogene TRBV3-2) with TRBJ2-7; D gene ambiguous. CDR1 LGHDT and CDR2 YNNKEL come from the germline V gene (reference sequence). V shed 1 base and J shed 1 base, with 2 bases lying between them. This CDR3 spans 12 amino acids. Written as DNA, the CDR3 is TGTGCCAGCAGCCAAGGGTCCTACGAGCAGTACTTC. Protein sequence: CASSQGSYEQYF.

This clone was picked up one time. The CDR3 here is CASSQDSGINEKLFF. CDR3 DNA sequence: TGTGCCAGCAGCCAAGATTCGGGGATTAATGAAAAACTGTTTTTT. The genes are TRBV3-1 (or the pseudogene TRBV3-2) and TRBJ1-4; D is uncertain. Trimming removed 0 bases at V and 4 bases at J, with 9 bases between. The V gene's germline CDR1 is LGHDT and CDR2 YNNKEL (reference sequence). The length of the CDR3 is 15 residues.

This clone has more than one count but fewer than ten. The chain carries TRBV7-2 and TRBJ1-5; no reliable D call. Germline values: CDR1 SGHTA, CDR2 FQGNSA. The CDR3 is 14 amino acids. V lost 4 bases, J lost 4 bases, and 11 bases lay in between. CDR3 DNA: TGTGCCAGCAGCTCCCTGGCCGGAAATCAGCCCCAGCATTTT. It codes for CASSSLAGNQPQHF. Drawing the rest from reference TRBV7-2 and TRBJ1-5, the complete variable domain is GAGVSQSPSNKVTEKGKDVELRCDPISGHTALYWYRQSLGQGLEFLIYFQGNSAPDKSGLPSDRFSAERTGGSVSTLTIQRTQQEDSAVYLCASSSLAGNQPQHFGDGTRLSIL.

The V call is TRBV19, the J call TRBJ1-3; D uncertain. The CDR3 is 19 amino acids. CDR1 LNHDA and CDR2 SQIVND come from the germline V gene (reference sequence). The V gene lost 4 bases and the J gene lost 0 bases, with 22 bases spanning the gap. This CDR3 reads CASSTAREDPELSGNTIYF. In DNA form, the CDR3 reads TGTGCCAGTAGTACAGCCCGGGAGGATCCGGAGCTCTCTGGAAACACCATATATTTT.

The chain couples TRBV7-6 to TRBJ1-1; possible D gene TRBD1, 6 bases. The V gene's germline CDR1 is SGHVS and CDR2 FNYEAQ. This CDR3 spans 16 amino acids. V dropped 6 bases and J dropped 0 bases, with 17 bases sitting between them. In nucleotides, the CDR3 is TGTGCCAGCAGGGGAGCCTCAGGGGCGATGAACACTGAAGCTTTCTTT. Translation: CASRGASGAMNTEAFF.

The chain is built from TRBV20-1 and TRBJ1-4; D ambiguous. Trimming stripped 6 bases from V and 15 bases from J, with 17 bases between. CDR3 length: 11 residues. CDR1 and CDR2 from the germline V gene are DFQATT and SNEGSKA (reference sequence). The DNA for the CDR3 is TGCAGTGCCCCGGACCCCCGGCAGGTGTTTTTT. Its translation: CSAPDPRQVFF.

The gene calls are TRBV7-2 and TRBJ1-2, with D possibly TRBD1 on 6 matching bases. Looked up from germline, CDR1 is SGHTA and CDR2 is FQGNSA. This CDR3 has 14 amino acids. V was cut by 5 bases and J by 4 bases, with 14 bases left in between. CDR3 sequence: CASSPQEQGYGYTF. The CDR3 DNA is TGTGCCAGCAGCCCGCAGGAACAGGGCTATGGCTACACCTTC.

The rearrangement uses TRBV7-6 and TRBJ2-7, with TRBD2 matching 7 bases. Germline V gene sequence: CDR1 SGHVS, CDR2 FNYEAQ. This CDR3 has 15 residues. With 4 bases clipped from V and 2 bases from J, the junction kept 8 bases outside the gene matches. Written as DNA, the CDR3 is TGTGCCAGCAGCTCCTCAGCGGGGAATACCTACGAGCAGTACTTC. It yields the protein CASSSSAGNTYEQYF.

This sequence joins TRBV7-9 and TRBJ1-1; no clear D gene. In germline, CDR1 is SEHNR, CDR2 FQNEAQ (reference sequence). CDR3 length: 12 amino acids. The germline V and J ends were trimmed by 1 base and 7 bases, with 7 bases remaining between them. The CDR3 sequence: CASSLEIGEAFF. The CDR3 bases are TGTGCCAGCAGCTTAGAGATCGGTGAAGCTTTCTTT. Variable domain in full (rest from reference TRBV7-9 and TRBJ1-1): DTGVSQNPRHKITKRGQNVTFRCDPISEHNRLYWYRQTLGQGPEFLTYFQNEAQLEKSRLLSDRFSAERPKGSFSTLEIQRTEQGDSAMYLCASSLEIGEAFFGQGTRLTVV.

The chain uses TRBV7-2 and TRBJ2-3; the D gene could be TRBD1 or TRBD2 (6 bases each). V lost 7 bases and J lost 5, with 19 bases in between. CDR3 length equals 15 residues. Germline V gene data show CDR1 as SGHTA and CDR2 as FQGNSA. CDR3 amino acids: CASTLLGGVGDTQYF. The CDR3 bases are TGTGCCAGCACTCTGTTGGGGGGCGTTGGAGATACGCAGTATTTT.